This T cell receptor beta chain was identified during a study of blood T cell repertoires in COVID-19. Looking at the study overall: Acute and convalescent COVID-19 samples came from the United States, Italy and Spain.

The germline V gene encodes CDR1 SGHKS and CDR2 YYEKEE (reference sequence). The ends lost 0 bases at V and 0 bases at J; junction bases unmatched: 8. The CDR3 spans 18 residues. Per the original methods: Estimation of nucleated cell counts was performed using reference gene primer amplification. TCRdb's table, derived via immunoSEQ multiplex PCR, lists solely in-frame clones and lacks some. V and J calls and clone size come straight from that table; D and trimming were deduced from the DNA. The data contain 300,000 or so clones, 70% to 90% of them singletons. Sequenced: peripheral blood. This chain links TRBV5-5 with TRBJ2-2; 7 bases line up with TRBD1. The receptor's source is a middle-aged woman with acute or convalescent COVID-19. The CDR3 sequence is CASSLELMGQPNTGELFF. In DNA form, the CDR3 reads TGTGCCAGCAGCTTGGAACTAATGGGACAGCCGAACACCGGGGAGCTGTTTTTT.